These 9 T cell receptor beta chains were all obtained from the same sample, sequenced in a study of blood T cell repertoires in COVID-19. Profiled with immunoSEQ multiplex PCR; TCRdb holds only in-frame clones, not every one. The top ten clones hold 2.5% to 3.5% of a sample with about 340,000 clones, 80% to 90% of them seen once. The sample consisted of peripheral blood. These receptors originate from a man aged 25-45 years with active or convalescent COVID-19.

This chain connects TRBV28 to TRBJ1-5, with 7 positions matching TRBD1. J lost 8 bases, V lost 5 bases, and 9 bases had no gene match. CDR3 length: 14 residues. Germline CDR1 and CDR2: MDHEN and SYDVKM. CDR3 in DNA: TGTGCCAGCAGTCCCCACAGGGGTCTGGAGCCCCAGCATTTT. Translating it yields CASSPHRGLEPQHF.

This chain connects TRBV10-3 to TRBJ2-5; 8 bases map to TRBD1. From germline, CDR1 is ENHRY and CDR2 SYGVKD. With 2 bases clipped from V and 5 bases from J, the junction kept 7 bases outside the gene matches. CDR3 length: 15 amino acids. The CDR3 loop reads CAISERGTGGETQYF. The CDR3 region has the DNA TGTGCCATCAGTGAGAGGGGGACAGGAGGCGAGACCCAGTACTTC.

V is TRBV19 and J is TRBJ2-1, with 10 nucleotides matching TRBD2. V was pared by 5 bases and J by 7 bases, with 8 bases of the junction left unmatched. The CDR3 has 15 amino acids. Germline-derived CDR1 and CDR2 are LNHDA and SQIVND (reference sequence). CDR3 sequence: CASSPLAGVRNEQFF. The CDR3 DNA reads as TGTGCCAGTAGTCCTCTAGCGGGGGTAAGGAATGAGCAGTTCTTC.

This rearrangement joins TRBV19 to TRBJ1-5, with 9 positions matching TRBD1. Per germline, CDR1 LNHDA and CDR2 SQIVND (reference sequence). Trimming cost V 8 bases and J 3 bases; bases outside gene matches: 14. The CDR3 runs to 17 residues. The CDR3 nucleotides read TGTGCCAGTGCCCGGTGGGACAGGGAAGTCGACAATCAGCCCCAGCATTTT. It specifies CASARWDREVDNQPQHF.

In DNA, the CDR3 is TGTGCCAGCAGCCAAGATGGGCGGGCAGAATTCTTTAACCACTACACCTTC. It codes for CASSQDGRAEFFNHYTF. The chain combines TRBV4-2 with TRBJ1-2; D gene ambiguous. CDR1 is LGHNA, CDR2 YNFKEQ, per germline. With 0 bases removed from V and 10 bases from J, the gap between germline ends came to 24 bases. CDR3 size: 17 residues.

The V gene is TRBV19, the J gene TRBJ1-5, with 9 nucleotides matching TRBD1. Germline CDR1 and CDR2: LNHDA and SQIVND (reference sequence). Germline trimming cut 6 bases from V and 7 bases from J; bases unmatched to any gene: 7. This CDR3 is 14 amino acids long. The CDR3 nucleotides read TGTGCCAGTAGGCCTACAGGGGGCAGGCAGCCCCAGCATTTT. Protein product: CASRPTGGRQPQHF.

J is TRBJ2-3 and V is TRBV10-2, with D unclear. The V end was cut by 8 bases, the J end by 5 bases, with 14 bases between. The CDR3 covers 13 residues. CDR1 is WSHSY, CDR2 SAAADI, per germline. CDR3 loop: CASQITERDTQYF. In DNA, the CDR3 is TGCGCCAGCCAGATTACGGAGCGAGATACGCAGTATTTT.

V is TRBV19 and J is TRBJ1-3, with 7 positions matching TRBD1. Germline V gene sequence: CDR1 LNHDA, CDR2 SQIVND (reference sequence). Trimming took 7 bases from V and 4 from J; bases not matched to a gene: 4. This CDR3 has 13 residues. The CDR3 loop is CASTRGWGNTIYF. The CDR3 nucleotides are TGTGCCAGTACCAGGGGGTGGGGAAACACCATATATTTT.

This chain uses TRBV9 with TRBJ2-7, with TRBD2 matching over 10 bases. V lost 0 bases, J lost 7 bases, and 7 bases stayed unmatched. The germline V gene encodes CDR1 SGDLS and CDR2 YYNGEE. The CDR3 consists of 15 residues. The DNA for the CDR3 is TGTGCCAGCAGCGTAGAGCGGGGGGGCTCAGAGGAGCAGTACTTC. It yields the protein CASSVERGGSEEQYF.